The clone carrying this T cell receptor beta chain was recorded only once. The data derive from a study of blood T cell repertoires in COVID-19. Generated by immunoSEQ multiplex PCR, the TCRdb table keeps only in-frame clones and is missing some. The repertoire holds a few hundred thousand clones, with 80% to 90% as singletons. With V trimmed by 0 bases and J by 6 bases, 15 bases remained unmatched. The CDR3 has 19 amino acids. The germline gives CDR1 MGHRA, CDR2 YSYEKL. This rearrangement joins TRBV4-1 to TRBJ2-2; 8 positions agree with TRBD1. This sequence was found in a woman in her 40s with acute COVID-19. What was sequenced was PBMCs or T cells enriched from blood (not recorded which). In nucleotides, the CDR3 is TGCGCCAGCAGCCAAGAAGGGCAATACAGGGGGGATGAACCCGGGGAGCTGTTTTTT. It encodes CASSQEGQYRGDEPGELFF.